This is a list of T cell receptor beta chains from one sample in a study of T cells in tumors after PD-1 blockade. The data were produced by immunoSEQ multiplex PCR, yet TCRdb's version contains in-frame clones alone and is incomplete. The top ten clones hold approximately 24% of a sample with 20,000 to 25,000 clones, around 80% of them seen once. The source was PBMCs, collected before anti-PD-1 treatment. All receptors derive from a human donor with basal cell carcinoma. The CDR3 runs from the conserved cysteine through the conserved F or W. Fields, in order: clone size, J gene, V gene, D gene, CDR3 length, CDR3 protein, CDR3 DNA. The D gene is left open where the match is weak. Size values are once, few and many counts, or a class for expanded clones, and some rows have none.

.	TRBJ1-1	TRBV9	TRBD1	14	CASSQDRGSTEAFF	TGTGCCAGCAGCCAGGACAGGGGCTCCACTGAAGCTTTCTTT
.	TRBJ2-3	TRBV6-5	TRBD2	15	CASSPSGAVGDTQYF	TGTGCCAGCAGTCCTAGCGGAGCCGTGGGGGATACGCAGTATTTT
.	TRBJ2-7	TRBV7-9	TRBD1	15	CASSARQGGELEQYF	TGTGCCAGCAGCGCCCGACAGGGGGGTGAGCTCGAGCAGTACTTC
.	TRBJ2-1	TRBV27	.	11	CASSSFGEQFF	TGTGCCAGCAGTTCTTTCGGTGAGCAGTTCTTC
.	TRBJ1-3	TRBV28	.	14	CATRGGSAVNTIYF	TGTGCCACCCGGGGGGGGTCGGCGGTAAACACCATATATTTT
.	TRBJ2-1	TRBV4-1	TRBD2	17	CASSQDQREGPGNEQFF	TGCGCCAGCAGCCAAGACCAACGGGAGGGCCCGGGCAATGAGCAGTTCTTC
once	TRBJ2-4	TRBV5-6	.	14	CASSLTIAKNIQYF	TGTGCCAGCAGCCTGACTATAGCCAAAAACATTCAGTACTTC
.	TRBJ2-1	TRBV2	TRBD2	19	CASRYGGAGAGSSYNEQFF	TGTGCCAGCCGTTACGGGGGGGCGGGGGCGGGGAGCTCCTACAATGAGCAGTTCTTC
.	TRBJ2-4	TRBV19	.	15	CASSRTELAKNIQYF	TGTGCCAGTAGTAGGACAGAACTAGCCAAAAACATTCAGTACTTC
.	TRBJ2-5	TRBV2	TRBD2	14	CAGGSGGASETQYF	TGTGCCGGCGGGAGCGGGGGGGCGTCAGAGACCCAGTACTTC
.	TRBJ2-2	TRBV5-1	.	14	CASSLAQLTGELFF	TGCGCCAGCAGCTTGGCACAGCTCACCGGGGAGCTGTTTTTT
.	TRBJ2-7	TRBV29-1	.	12	CSVGQAQSGQYF	TGCAGCGTTGGGCAGGCCCAAAGCGGGCAGTACTTC
.	TRBJ1-1	TRBV15	.	14	CATSSPTENTEAFF	TGTGCCACCAGCAGCCCGACAGAAAACACTGAAGCTTTCTTT
few	TRBJ1-5	TRBV19	.	13	CASSIEGNQPQHF	TGTGCCAGTAGTATTGAGGGCAATCAGCCCCAGCATTTT
once	TRBJ2-2	TRBV7-3	TRBD2	15	CASSLKLAGTGELFF	TGTGCCAGCAGCTTAAAGTTAGCGGGGACCGGGGAGCTGTTTTTT
.	TRBJ2-4	TRBV5-1	TRBD1	16	CASSLDRGLSKNIQYF	TGCGCCAGCAGCTTGGACAGGGGGCTATCCAAAAACATTCAGTACTTC
.	TRBJ1-4	TRBV27	TRBD1	15	CASSLSGQGYEKLFF	TGTGCCAGCAGTTTATCCGGACAGGGCTATGAAAAACTGTTTTTT
few	TRBJ2-1	TRBV30	TRBD2	16	CACLPTAGVTYNEQFF	TGTGCCTGCCTACCTACGGCGGGAGTGACCTACAATGAGCAGTTCTTC
.	TRBJ1-5	TRBV19	.	15	CASSPEDSSNQPQHF	TGTGCCAGTAGTCCCGAGGACAGTAGCAATCAGCCCCAGCATTTT
.	TRBJ2-1	TRBV4-2	.	12	CASSQVNNEQFF	TGTGCCAGCAGCCAAGTCAATAATGAGCAGTTCTTC
.	TRBJ1-2	TRBV6-5	TRBD1	15	CASRDREGSNYGYTF	TGTGCCAGCAGGGACAGGGAAGGCTCCAACTATGGCTACACCTTC
.	TRBJ2-1	TRBV2	.	19	CASSYGWGRVGSSYNEQFF	TGTGCCAGCAGTTATGGGTGGGGGCGGGTGGGGAGCTCCTACAATGAGCAGTTCTTC
few	TRBJ2-1	TRBV5-6	.	14	CASSSRPPLDEQFF	TGTGCCAGTTCCTCGAGACCCCCCCTGGATGAGCAGTTCTTC
.	TRBJ2-4	TRBV6-1	TRBD1	15	CASSEGGQGVNIQYF	TGTGCCAGCAGTGAAGGTGGACAGGGAGTAAACATTCAGTACTTC
once	TRBJ2-7	TRBV5-4	.	15	CASSLDPTEPYEQYF	TGTGCCAGCAGCCTTGACCCAACCGAACCCTACGAGCAGTACTTC
.	TRBJ2-1	TRBV9	TRBD2	15	CASSDLAGVVNEQFF	TGTGCCAGCAGCGACCTAGCGGGGGTGGTTAATGAGCAGTTCTTC
.	TRBJ2-7	TRBV15	.	13	CATSRAEVNEQYF	TGTGCCACCAGCAGAGCTGAAGTGAACGAGCAGTACTTC
.	TRBJ1-2	TRBV6-5	.	13	CATQTGTNYGYTF	TGTGCCACCCAGACGGGGACTAACTATGGCTACACCTTC
.	TRBJ1-1	TRBV5-6	.	15	CASSLSRWENTEAFF	TGTGCCAGCAGCTTGTCCAGGTGGGAAAACACTGAAGCTTTCTTT
once	TRBJ1-5	TRBV15	.	16	CATSARTSGAGQPQHF	TGTGCCACCAGCGCCCGTACGTCCGGGGCTGGGCAGCCCCAGCATTTT
few	TRBJ2-1	TRBV2	TRBD2	19	CASSYGWAGEGSSYNEQFF	TGTGCCAGCAGTTACGGGTGGGCGGGGGAGGGGAGCTCCTACAATGAGCAGTTCTTC
.	TRBJ1-1	TRBV19	.	15	CASSGRGAGNTEAFF	TGTGCCAGTAGTGGCCGGGGGGCTGGGAACACTGAAGCTTTCTTT
.	TRBJ1-5	TRBV2	TRBD1	16	CASTRGGGHSNQPQHF	TGTGCCAGCACCCGAGGAGGGGGCCATAGCAATCAGCCCCAGCATTTT
.	TRBJ2-1	TRBV6-5	TRBD2	16	CASSYLTSGGAAEQFF	TGTGCCAGCAGTTACCTCACTAGCGGGGGGGCCGCTGAGCAGTTCTTC
few	TRBJ2-6	TRBV28	.	16	CASSLTAVSGANVLTF	TGTGCCAGCAGTTTAACGGCCGTTTCTGGGGCCAACGTCCTGACTTTC
.	TRBJ1-1	TRBV5-5	.	14	CASNPRVMNTEAFF	TGTGCCAGCAACCCCAGGGTTATGAACACTGAAGCTTTCTTT
.	TRBJ2-6	TRBV28	TRBD2	16	CARGGGSISGANVLTF	TGTGCCCGCGGGGGGGGCAGCATCTCTGGGGCCAACGTCCTGACTTTC
.	TRBJ2-7	TRBV3-1/TRBV3-2	TRBD2	15	CASSPRSGGGYEQYF	TGTGCCAGCAGCCCCCGGTCTGGCGGGGGATACGAGCAGTACTTC
.	TRBJ2-5	TRBV7-3	.	15	CASSLLLGRGETQYF	TGTGCCAGCAGCTTATTATTAGGAAGGGGAGAGACCCAGTACTTC
.	TRBJ2-4	TRBV2	TRBD1	15	CASVGQVLAKNIQYF	TGTGCCAGCGTAGGACAGGTCCTAGCCAAAAACATTCAGTACTTC
.	TRBJ1-6	TRBV28	.	13	CASARRDNSPLHF	TGTGCCAGCGCCCGGAGGGATAATTCACCCCTCCACTTT
.	TRBJ1-2	TRBV5-6	TRBD1	14	CASSLTDRAYGYTF	TGTGCCAGCAGCTTGACCGACAGGGCCTATGGCTACACCTTC
once	TRBJ2-3	TRBV5-1	.	14	CASSLAGSLDTQYF	TGCGCCAGCAGCTTGGCCGGTAGTTTAGATACGCAGTATTTT
.	TRBJ2-3	TRBV7-2	TRBD1	15	CASSLVSRGQDTQYF	TGTGCCAGCAGCTTAGTTTCCAGGGGGCAAGATACGCAGTATTTT
.	TRBJ2-2	TRBV12-5	TRBD2	17	CASGLVRGAGATGELFF	TGTGCTAGTGGTTTGGTAAGGGGAGCGGGAGCGACCGGGGAGCTGTTTTTT
few	TRBJ2-7	TRBV30	TRBD2	14	CAWSQISGRNEQYF	TGTGCCTGGAGTCAGATTAGCGGGAGGAACGAGCAGTACTTC
once	TRBJ1-6	TRBV19	.	14	CASQLGRNNSPLHF	TGTGCCAGCCAGTTAGGCAGGAATAATTCACCCCTCCACTTT
.	TRBJ1-5	TRBV10-1	.	13	CASSENVNQPQHF	TGCGCCAGCAGTGAGAATGTCAATCAGCCCCAGCATTTT
.	TRBJ1-1	TRBV10-3	TRBD1	14	CAISVTGEGNEAFF	TGTGCCATCAGTGTTACAGGGGAAGGGAATGAAGCTTTCTTT
.	TRBJ2-3	TRBV4-2	TRBD2	18	CASSQISPIAGGTDTQYF	TGTGCCAGCAGCCAAATTTCCCCAATAGCGGGGGGGACAGATACGCAGTATTTT